This TCR beta chain was sequenced during a study of blood T cells in healthy people across ages. CDR1 and CDR2 (germline): DFQATT, SNEGSKA (reference sequence). CDR3 length: 13 amino acids. As concerns this clonotype: What it recognizes is unknown. A junction end diverges from the germline sequence, so it may reflect a read error.

A second PCR, run for about 7 to 11 cycles, used a sample-barcoded 5' primer plus a J-beta primer mix. Using its own MiXCR run on the 5' RACE reads, TCRdb lists one record per CDR3 protein. The sample has 540,000 or so distinct CDR3 sequences; about 24% are singletons. The study, taken as a whole, reports: In long-lived donors, naive CD4+ cell counts and diversity exceeded those of aged donors.

The same sample was also studied in work on T cells of mothers and their children. According to that study: Three healthy Caucasian mothers, along with their six children, served as the donors.

The sequence was collected from a boy aged 10-17 years in good health. The chain uses TRBV20-1 and TRBJ1-1; perhaps TRBD1 as D (5 bases). Source material: blood. DNA for the CDR3: TGCAGTGCTAGGGACTACGACAGACCTGAGGCTTTCTTT. This encodes CSARDYDRPEAFF.